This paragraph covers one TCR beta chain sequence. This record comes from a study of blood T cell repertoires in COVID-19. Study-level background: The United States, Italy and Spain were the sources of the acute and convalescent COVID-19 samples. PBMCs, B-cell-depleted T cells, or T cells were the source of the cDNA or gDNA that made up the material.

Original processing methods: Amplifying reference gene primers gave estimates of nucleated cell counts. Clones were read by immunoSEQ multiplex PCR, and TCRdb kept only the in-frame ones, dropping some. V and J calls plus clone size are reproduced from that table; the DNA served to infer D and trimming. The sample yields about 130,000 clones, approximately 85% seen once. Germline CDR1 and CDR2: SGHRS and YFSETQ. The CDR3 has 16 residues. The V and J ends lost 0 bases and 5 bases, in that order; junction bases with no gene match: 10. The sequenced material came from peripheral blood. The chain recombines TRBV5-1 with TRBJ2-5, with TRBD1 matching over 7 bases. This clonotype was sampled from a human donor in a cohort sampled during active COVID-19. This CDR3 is CASSLGLTGRGETQYF. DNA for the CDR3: TGCGCCAGCAGCTTGGGGTTGACAGGGAGAGGCGAGACCCAGTACTTC.